This is a list of T cell receptor beta chains from one sample in a study of blood T cell repertoires in COVID-19. The repertoire was sequenced with immunoSEQ multiplex PCR; TCRdb's copy has only in-frame clones and lacks some. The data show about 220,000 clones, 84% seen once. The sequenced sample was peripheral blood. The receptors stem from a woman in her fifties or sixties who had recovered from COVID-19. The CDR3 runs from the conserved cysteine through the conserved F or W. The order of the fields is CDR3 protein, CDR3 DNA, V gene, clone size, D gene, CDR3 length, J gene. The D gene is left open where the match is weak. Where a row states a size, it is once, few, many or the class of an expanded clone; other rows omit it.

cdr3_aa: CASSVPGGSNTGELFF
cdr3_nt: TGTGCCAGCAGTGTCCCGGGGGGGTCGAACACCGGGGAGCTGTTTTTT
v_call: TRBV6-1
clone_size: few
d_call: TRBD2
cdr3_length: 16
j_call: TRBJ2-2

cdr3_aa: CSGGQGVSGYTF
cdr3_nt: TGCAGCGGGGGGCAGGGTGTCAGTGGCTACACCTTC
v_call: TRBV29-1
clone_size: NA
d_call: NA
cdr3_length: 12
j_call: TRBJ1-2

cdr3_aa: CASSMLTGTSTGELFF
cdr3_nt: TGTGCCAGCAGTATGTTGACAGGGACAAGCACCGGGGAGCTGTTTTTT
v_call: TRBV6-6
clone_size: NA
d_call: TRBD1
cdr3_length: 16
j_call: TRBJ2-2

cdr3_aa: CASSQTSGVSTDTQYF
cdr3_nt: TGCGCCAGCAGCCAAACTAGCGGGGTTAGCACAGATACGCAGTATTTT
v_call: TRBV4-3
clone_size: NA
d_call: TRBD2
cdr3_length: 16
j_call: TRBJ2-3

cdr3_aa: CASSQPRVSPEKLFF
cdr3_nt: TGTGCCAGCAGCCAACCCAGGGTATCACCGGAAAAACTGTTTTTT
v_call: TRBV7-9
clone_size: NA
d_call: NA
cdr3_length: 15
j_call: TRBJ1-4

cdr3_aa: CASSSPDRSGDTQYF
cdr3_nt: TGTGCCAGCAGCTCCCCGGACAGATCCGGAGATACGCAGTATTTT
v_call: TRBV7-6
clone_size: NA
d_call: NA
cdr3_length: 15
j_call: TRBJ2-3

cdr3_aa: CASSTQGGSYNSPLHF
cdr3_nt: TGTGCCAGCAGTACACAGGGGGGGTCCTATAATTCACCCCTCCACTTT
v_call: TRBV6-6
clone_size: once
d_call: TRBD1
cdr3_length: 16
j_call: TRBJ1-6

cdr3_aa: CASSINRARNEQYF
cdr3_nt: TGTGCCAGTAGTATCAACAGGGCAAGAAACGAGCAGTACTTC
v_call: TRBV19
clone_size: NA
d_call: NA
cdr3_length: 14
j_call: TRBJ2-7

cdr3_aa: CASITGQGENTEAFF
cdr3_nt: TGTGCCAGTATAACCGGACAGGGGGAGAACACTGAAGCTTTCTTT
v_call: TRBV19
clone_size: NA
d_call: TRBD1
cdr3_length: 15
j_call: TRBJ1-1

cdr3_aa: CASSLYAAGGTDTQYF
cdr3_nt: TGCGCCAGCAGCTTGTATGCAGCGGGGGGGACAGATACGCAGTATTTT
v_call: TRBV5-1
clone_size: NA
d_call: TRBD2
cdr3_length: 16
j_call: TRBJ2-3

cdr3_aa: CASSRASGGYTQYF
cdr3_nt: TGTGCCAGCTCACGCGCTAGCGGGGGGTATACGCAGTATTTT
v_call: TRBV18
clone_size: NA
d_call: TRBD2
cdr3_length: 14
j_call: TRBJ2-3

cdr3_aa: CASTPGTIQETQYF
cdr3_nt: TGTGCCAGCACCCCCGGGACTATACAAGAGACCCAGTACTTC
v_call: TRBV14
clone_size: once
d_call: TRBD2
cdr3_length: 14
j_call: TRBJ2-5